The present T cell receptor (beta chain) was sequenced within a study of vaccination effects on CD4 cells after COVID-19. V was trimmed by 3 bases and J by 4 bases, leaving 13 bases between them. The CDR3 contains 15 residues. CDR1 and CDR2 (germline): MRHNA, SNTAGT. After roughly 11 days in culture, the CD4+ T cells were isolated. Vaccine administered to participants consisted of two doses of either BNT162b2 or mRNA-1273. The data were produced by immunoSEQ multiplex PCR, yet TCRdb's version contains in-frame clones alone and is incomplete. The table lists approximately 61,000 clones, under 85% of them singletons, with 4.3% in the top ten. Turning to this clone: Its antigen remains unidentified.

The genes are TRBV6-4 and TRBJ2-1; TRBD1 or TRBD2 may be the D gene (5 bases each). The source was CD4+ T cells from PBMCs cultured without peptide, collected after COVID-19 vaccination. This sequence originates from a human donor who received a COVID-19 vaccine. The CDR3 DNA sequence: TGTGCCAGCAGTGATTTCGGGGCCTCTTACAATGAGCAGTTCTTC. Translated: CASSDFGASYNEQFF.